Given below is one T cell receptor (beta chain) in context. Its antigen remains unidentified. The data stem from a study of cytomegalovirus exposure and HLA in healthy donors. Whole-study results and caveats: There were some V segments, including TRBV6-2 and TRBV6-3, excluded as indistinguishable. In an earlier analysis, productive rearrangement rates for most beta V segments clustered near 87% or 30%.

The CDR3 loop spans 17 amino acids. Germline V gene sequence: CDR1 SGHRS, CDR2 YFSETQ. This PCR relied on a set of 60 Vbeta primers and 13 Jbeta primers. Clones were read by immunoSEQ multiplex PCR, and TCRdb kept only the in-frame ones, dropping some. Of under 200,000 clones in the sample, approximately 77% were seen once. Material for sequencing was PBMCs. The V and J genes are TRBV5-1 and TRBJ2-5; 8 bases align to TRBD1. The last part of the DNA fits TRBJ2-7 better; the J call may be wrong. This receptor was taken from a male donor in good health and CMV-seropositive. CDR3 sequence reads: CASSFLGTGISSGEQYF. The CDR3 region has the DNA TGCGCCAGCAGCTTCCTCGGGACAGGAATATCTTCCGGCGAGCAGTACTTC.